This entry concerns a single T cell receptor (beta chain). The antigen is undetermined. This specimen comes from a study of identifying expanded T cells in peripheral blood. General study findings and limits: Variance in clone template counts between approximately two-week samples significantly increased with total template count across all healthy donors. About 1.3 clones differed between technical replicates, versus about 15 and 19 over time.

Libraries were prepared by immunoSEQ multiplex PCR; TCRdb keeps only in-frame clonotypes and omits some of them. The sample yields fewer than 85,000 clones, 84% seen once. J lost 5 bases, V lost 0 bases, and 7 bases had no gene match. The CDR3 extends over 15 amino acids. Germline V lookup: CDR1 SGHDT, CDR2 YYEEEE. Source material: blood. The origin of this receptor is a person aged 18 to 75 in good health. The V call is TRBV5-6, the J call TRBJ2-5; 7 nucleotides align to TRBD2. CDR3 nucleotides: TGTGCCAGCAGCTTGGGCGGGGGAGTGCGCGAGACCCAGTACTTC. Translated: CASSLGGGVRETQYF. The whole variable domain, filled in from reference TRBV5-6 and TRBJ2-5, reads DAGVTQSPTHLIKTRGQQVTLRCSPKSGHDTVSWYQQALGQGPQFIFQYYEEEERQRGNFPDRFSGHQFPNYSSELNVNALLLGDSALYLCASSLGGGVRETQYFGPGTRLLVL.